These T cell receptor beta chains were read from a single sample in a study of T cells after yellow fever vaccination. TCRdb re-called the 5' RACE reads through MiXCR, storing one row per CDR3 protein. The data hold tens of thousands of distinct CDR3 sequences, with 7.4% observed a single time. This specimen was CD8+ T cells sorted from PBMCs, taken roughly 14 days after the first yellow fever vaccination. Receptors originate from a man aged 18 to 35 who received the YFV17D yellow fever vaccine. Both conserved end residues are part of each CDR3. D genes are given only for firm matches. Clone size is given as once, few or many counts, or a class when the clone is expanded.

cdr3_nt,cdr3_aa,j_call,d_call,clone_size,v_call
TGCAGTGCTATTGTGACAGGGCAATGGGAAGAGACCCAGTACTTC,CSAIVTGQWEETQYF,TRBJ2-5,TRBD1,few,TRBV20-1
TGTGCCAGCAGCCCCCCCAAGGCAGGGGGCACTGAAGCTTTCTTT,CASSPPKAGGTEAFF,TRBJ1-1,TRBD1,many,TRBV7-6
TGCCCCGCTACAAGCGGGACAGAAGAACCAAACACTGAAGCTTTCTTT,CPATSGTEEPNTEAFF,TRBJ1-1,TRBD1,few,TRBV5-1
TGCAGTGCTAGAGATCTGGGAGTCAATGAGCAGTTCTTC,CSARDLGVNEQFF,TRBJ2-1,-,many,TRBV20-1
TGCGCCAGCAGCCCCGGGACAACCATGTACAATGAGCAGTTCTTC,CASSPGTTMYNEQFF,TRBJ2-1,-,many,TRBV4-1
TGTGCCAGTAGTTACAGGGGGCGGACCCAGTACTTC,CASSYRGRTQYF,TRBJ2-5,TRBD1,many,TRBV6-5
TGTGCCAGCAGTTTAGGATCCGTCAAGGGGCAGTACTTC,CASSLGSVKGQYF,TRBJ2-7,-,many,TRBV12-3/TRBV12-4
TGTGCCAGTAGTCCCCAGGGGCGAGGCACTGAAGCTTTCTTT,CASSPQGRGTEAFF,TRBJ1-1,-,many,TRBV19
TGCGCCAGCAGCCAAGGTTTCGGAAGGAATCAGCCCCAGCATTTT,CASSQGFGRNQPQHF,TRBJ1-5,-,many,TRBV4-1
TGTGCCAGCAGCTTAGTTAGCGGGGTGCTGCTAGATACGCAGTATTTT,CASSLVSGVLLDTQYF,TRBJ2-3,TRBD2,few,TRBV7-2
TGTGCCAGCAGCCGAGGGACAGGGAGAACTAATGAAAAACTGTTTTTT,CASSRGTGRTNEKLFF,TRBJ1-4,TRBD1,many,TRBV6-5
TGCGCCAGCAGCTTCGGGACACCTAACTTCGAGGATGAAAAACTGTTTTTT,CASSFGTPNFEDEKLFF,TRBJ1-4,-,many,TRBV5-1
TGCAGCGTTGAAGCCCAAGACATGACAGGGGTAGGGGAGCAGTTCTTC,CSVEAQDMTGVGEQFF,TRBJ2-1,TRBD1,many,TRBV29-1